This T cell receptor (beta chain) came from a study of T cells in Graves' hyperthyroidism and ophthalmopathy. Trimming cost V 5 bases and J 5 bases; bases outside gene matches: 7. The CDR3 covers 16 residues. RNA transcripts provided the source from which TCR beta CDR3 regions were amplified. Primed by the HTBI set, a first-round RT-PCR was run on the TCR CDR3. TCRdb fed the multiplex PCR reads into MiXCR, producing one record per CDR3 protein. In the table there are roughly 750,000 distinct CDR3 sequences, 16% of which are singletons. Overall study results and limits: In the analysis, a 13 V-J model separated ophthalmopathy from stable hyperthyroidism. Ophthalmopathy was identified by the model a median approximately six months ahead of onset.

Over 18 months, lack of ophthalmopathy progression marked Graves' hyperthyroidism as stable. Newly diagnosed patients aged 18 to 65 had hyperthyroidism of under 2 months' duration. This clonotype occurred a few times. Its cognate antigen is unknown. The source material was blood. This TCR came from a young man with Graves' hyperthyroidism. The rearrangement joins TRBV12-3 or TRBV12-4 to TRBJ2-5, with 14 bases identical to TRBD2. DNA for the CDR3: TGTGCCAGCAGTACTAGACTAGCGGGAGGGAGGGAGACCCAGTACTTC. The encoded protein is CASSTRLAGGRETQYF.